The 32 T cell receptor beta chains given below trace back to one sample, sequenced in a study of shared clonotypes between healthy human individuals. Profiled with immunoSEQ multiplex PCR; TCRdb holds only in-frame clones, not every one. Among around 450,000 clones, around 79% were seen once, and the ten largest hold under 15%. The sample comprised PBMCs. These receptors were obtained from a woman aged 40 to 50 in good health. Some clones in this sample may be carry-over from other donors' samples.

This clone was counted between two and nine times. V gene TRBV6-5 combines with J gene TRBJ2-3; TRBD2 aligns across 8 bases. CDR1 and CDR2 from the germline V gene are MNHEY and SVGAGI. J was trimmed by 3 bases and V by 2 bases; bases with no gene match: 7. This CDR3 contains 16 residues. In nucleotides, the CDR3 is TGTGCCAGCAGTTACGGTTCTAGCGGGCTGACAGATACGCAGTATTTT. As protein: CASSYGSSGLTDTQYF.

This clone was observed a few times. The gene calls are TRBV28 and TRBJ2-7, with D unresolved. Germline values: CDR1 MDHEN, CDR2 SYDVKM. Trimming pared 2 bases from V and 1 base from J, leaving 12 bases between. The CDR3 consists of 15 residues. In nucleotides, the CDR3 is TGTGCCAGCAGTTTAGATTTTAGCCGTTCCTACGAGCAGTACTTC. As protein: CASSLDFSRSYEQYF. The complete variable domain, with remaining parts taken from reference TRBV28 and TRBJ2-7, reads DVKVTQSSRYLVKRTGEKVFLECVQDMDHENMFWYRQDPGLGLRLIYFSYDVKMKEKGDIPEGYSVSREKKERFSLILESASTNQTSMYLCASSLDFSRSYEQYFGPGTRLTVT.

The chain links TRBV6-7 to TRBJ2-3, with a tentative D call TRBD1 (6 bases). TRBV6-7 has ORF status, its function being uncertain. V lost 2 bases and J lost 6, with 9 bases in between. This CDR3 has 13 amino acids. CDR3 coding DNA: TGTGCCAGCAGTTACCCTAGGGGGGATACGCAGTATTTT. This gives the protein CASSYPRGDTQYF.

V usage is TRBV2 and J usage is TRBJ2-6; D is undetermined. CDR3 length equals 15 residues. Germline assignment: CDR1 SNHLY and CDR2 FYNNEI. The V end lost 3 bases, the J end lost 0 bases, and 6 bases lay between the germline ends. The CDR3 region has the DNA TGTGCCAGCAGTGAGCTGAGCTCTGGGGCCAACGTCCTGACTTTC. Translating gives CASSELSSGANVLTF.

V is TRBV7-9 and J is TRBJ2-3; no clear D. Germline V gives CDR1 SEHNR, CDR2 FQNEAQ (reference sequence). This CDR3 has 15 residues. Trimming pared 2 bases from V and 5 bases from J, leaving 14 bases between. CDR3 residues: CASSLIAPTQDTQYF. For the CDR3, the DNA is TGTGCCAGCAGCTTAATCGCCCCGACTCAAGATACGCAGTATTTT.

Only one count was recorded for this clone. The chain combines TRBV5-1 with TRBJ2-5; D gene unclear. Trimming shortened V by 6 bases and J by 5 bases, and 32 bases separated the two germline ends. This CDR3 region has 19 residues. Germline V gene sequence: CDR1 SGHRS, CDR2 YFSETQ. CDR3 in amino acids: CASTLNRLSLGKPWETQYF. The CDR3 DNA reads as TGCGCCAGCACCCTAAACCGACTCTCCCTGGGGAAACCGTGGGAGACCCAGTACTTC.

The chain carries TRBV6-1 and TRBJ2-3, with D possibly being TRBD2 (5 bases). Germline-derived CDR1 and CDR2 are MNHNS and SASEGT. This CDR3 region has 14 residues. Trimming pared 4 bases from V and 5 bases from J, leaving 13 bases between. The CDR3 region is CASSGFGLRDTQYF. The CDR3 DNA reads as TGTGCCAGCAGTGGGTTTGGACTCCGAGATACGCAGTATTTT.

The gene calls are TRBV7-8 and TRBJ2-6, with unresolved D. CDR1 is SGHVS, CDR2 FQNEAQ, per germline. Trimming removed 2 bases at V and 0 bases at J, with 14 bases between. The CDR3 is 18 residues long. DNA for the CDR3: TGTGCCAGCAGCTTATGGGCAGTTAGATTCTCTGGGGCCAACGTCCTGACTTTC. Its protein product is CASSLWAVRFSGANVLTF.

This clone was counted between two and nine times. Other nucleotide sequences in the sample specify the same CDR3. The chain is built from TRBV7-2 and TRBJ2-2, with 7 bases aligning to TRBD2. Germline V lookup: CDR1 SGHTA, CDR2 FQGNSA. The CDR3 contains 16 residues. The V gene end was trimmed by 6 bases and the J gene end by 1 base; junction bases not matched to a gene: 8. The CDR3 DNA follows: TGTGCCAGCAGTCTCTCCCCTAGCGGGAACACCGGGGAGCTGTTTTTT. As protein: CASSLSPSGNTGELFF.

This CDR3 is CASSYRTSGANEQFF. The CDR3 DNA reads as TGTGCCAGCAGCTACCGGACTAGCGGAGCAAATGAGCAGTTCTTC. The rearrangement joins TRBV13 to TRBJ2-1; 10 bases match TRBD2. V shed 4 bases, J shed 7 bases, and the junction held 7 bases outside the gene matches. Germline V CDR1 and CDR2: PRHDT, FYEKMQ (reference sequence). This CDR3 is built from 15 residues.

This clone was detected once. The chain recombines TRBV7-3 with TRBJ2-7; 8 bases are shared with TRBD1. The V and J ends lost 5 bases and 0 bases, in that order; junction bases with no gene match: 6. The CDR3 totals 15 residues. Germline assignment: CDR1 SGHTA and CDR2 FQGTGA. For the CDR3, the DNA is TGTGCCAGCAGCATTCACAGGGGGAGCTCCTACGAGCAGTACTTC. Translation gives CASSIHRGSSYEQYF.

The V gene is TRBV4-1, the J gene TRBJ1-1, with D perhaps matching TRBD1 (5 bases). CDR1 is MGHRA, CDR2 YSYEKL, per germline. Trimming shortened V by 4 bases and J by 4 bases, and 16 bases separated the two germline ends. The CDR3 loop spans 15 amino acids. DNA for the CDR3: TGCGCCAGCAGCCCTGGGACCCCTAGGGGCACTGAAGCTTTCTTT. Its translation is CASSPGTPRGTEAFF.

The CDR3 bases are TGCGCCAGCAGCCGGCAGTCCACAGATACGCAGTATTTT. It codes for CASSRQSTDTQYF. The chain is built from TRBV5-1 and TRBJ2-3; no clear D. With 4 bases removed from V and 2 bases from J, the gap between germline ends came to 8 bases. Germline V gene data show CDR1 as SGHRS and CDR2 as YFSETQ. There are 13 residues in the CDR3.

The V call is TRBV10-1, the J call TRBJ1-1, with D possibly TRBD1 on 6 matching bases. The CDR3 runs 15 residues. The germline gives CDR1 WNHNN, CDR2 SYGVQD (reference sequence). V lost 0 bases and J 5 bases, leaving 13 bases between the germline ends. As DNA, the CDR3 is TGCGCCAGCAGTGAGTCGAGGGGGAGACGGACTGAAGCTTTCTTT. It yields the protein CASSESRGRRTEAFF.

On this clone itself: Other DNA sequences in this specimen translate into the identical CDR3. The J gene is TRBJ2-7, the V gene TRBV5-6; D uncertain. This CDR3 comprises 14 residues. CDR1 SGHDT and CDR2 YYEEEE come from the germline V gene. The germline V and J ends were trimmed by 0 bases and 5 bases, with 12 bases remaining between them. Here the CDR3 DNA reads TGTGCCAGCAGCTTGGCGCACATCTTTAACGAGCAGTACTTC. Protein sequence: CASSLAHIFNEQYF.

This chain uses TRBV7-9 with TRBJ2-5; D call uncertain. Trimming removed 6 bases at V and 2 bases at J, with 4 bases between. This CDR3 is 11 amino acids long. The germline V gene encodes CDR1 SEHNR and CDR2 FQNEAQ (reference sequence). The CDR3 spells CASSQQETQYF. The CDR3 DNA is TGTGCCAGCAGTCAGCAAGAGACCCAGTACTTC.

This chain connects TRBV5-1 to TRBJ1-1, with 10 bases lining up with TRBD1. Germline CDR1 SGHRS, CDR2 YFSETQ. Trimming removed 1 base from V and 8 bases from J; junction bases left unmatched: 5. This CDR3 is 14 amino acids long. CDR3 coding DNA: TGCGCCAGCAGCTTGCAGGGACAGGGGTCCGAAGCTTTCTTT. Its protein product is CASSLQGQGSEAFF.

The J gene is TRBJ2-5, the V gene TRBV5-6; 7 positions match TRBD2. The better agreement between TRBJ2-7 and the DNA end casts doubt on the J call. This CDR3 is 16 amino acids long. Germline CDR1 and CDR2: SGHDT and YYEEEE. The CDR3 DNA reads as TGTGCCAGCAGCTTGGTAAGGCTAGCGGAGCCCTACGAGCAGTACTTC. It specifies CASSLVRLAEPYEQYF.

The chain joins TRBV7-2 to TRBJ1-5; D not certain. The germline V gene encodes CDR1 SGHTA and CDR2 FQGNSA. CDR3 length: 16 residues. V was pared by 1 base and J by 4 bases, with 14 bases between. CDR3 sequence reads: CASSLEASTGNQPQHF. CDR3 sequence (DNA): TGTGCCAGCAGCTTAGAAGCCAGCACTGGGAATCAGCCCCAGCATTTT.

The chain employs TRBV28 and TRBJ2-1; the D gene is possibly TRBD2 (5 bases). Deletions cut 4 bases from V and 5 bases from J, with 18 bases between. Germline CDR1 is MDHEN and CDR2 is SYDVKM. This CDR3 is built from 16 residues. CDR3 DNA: TGTGCCAGCAGTTCCCCTTGGCGAGGGAGCGACAATGAGCAGTTCTTC. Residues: CASSSPWRGSDNEQFF. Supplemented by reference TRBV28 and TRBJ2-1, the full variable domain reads DVKVTQSSRYLVKRTGEKVFLECVQDMDHENMFWYRQDPGLGLRLIYFSYDVKMKEKGDIPEGYSVSREKKERFSLILESASTNQTSMYLCASSSPWRGSDNEQFFGPGTRLTVL.

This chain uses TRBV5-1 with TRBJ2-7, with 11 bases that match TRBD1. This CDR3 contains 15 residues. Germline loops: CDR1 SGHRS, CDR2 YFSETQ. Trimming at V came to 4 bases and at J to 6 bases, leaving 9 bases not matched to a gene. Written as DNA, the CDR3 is TGCGCCAGCAGCGACCTCGGACAGGGGGCTGGCGAGCAGTACTTC. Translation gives CASSDLGQGAGEQYF.

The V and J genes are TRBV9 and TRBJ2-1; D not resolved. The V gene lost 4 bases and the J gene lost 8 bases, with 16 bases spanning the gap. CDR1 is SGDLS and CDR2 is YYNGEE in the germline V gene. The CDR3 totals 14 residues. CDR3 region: CASSPQVGQDEQFF. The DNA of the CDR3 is TGTGCCAGCAGCCCCCAGGTGGGCCAAGATGAGCAGTTCTTC.

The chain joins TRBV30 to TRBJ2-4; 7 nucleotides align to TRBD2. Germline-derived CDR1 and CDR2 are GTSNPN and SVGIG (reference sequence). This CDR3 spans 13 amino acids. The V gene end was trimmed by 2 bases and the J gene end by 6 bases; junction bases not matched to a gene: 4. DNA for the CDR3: TGTGCCTGGAGTAGCGGGACGGTAAACATTCAGTACTTC. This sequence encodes CAWSSGTVNIQYF.

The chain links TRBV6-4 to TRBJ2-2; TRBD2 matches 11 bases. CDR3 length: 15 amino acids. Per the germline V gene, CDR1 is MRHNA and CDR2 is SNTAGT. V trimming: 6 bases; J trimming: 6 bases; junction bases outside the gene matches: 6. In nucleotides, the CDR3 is TGTGCCAGCAGCTCACTAGCGGGAGCCTCCGGGGAGCTGTTTTTT. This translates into CASSSLAGASGELFF.

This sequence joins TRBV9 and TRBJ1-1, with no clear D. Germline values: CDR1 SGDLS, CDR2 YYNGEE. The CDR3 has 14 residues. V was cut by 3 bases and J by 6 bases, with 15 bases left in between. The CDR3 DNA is TGTGCCAGCAGCGCGTTTCGGGTGGGGTCTGAAGCTTTCTTT. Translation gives CASSAFRVGSEAFF. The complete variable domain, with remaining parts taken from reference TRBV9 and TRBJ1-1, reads DSGVTQTPKHLITATGQRVTLRCSPRSGDLSVYWYQQSLDQGLQFLIQYYNGEERAKGNILERFSAQQFPDLHSELNLSSLELGDSALYFCASSAFRVGSEAFFGQGTRLTVV.

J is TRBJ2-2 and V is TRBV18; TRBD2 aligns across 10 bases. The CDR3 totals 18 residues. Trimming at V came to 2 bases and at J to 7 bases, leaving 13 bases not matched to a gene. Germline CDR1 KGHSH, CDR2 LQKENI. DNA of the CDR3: TGTGCCAGCTCACCATCCTACGGCCTAGCGGGAGTGAGCGGGGAGCTGTTTTTT. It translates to CASSPSYGLAGVSGELFF. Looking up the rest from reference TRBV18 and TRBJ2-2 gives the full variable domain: NAGVMQNPRHLVRRRGQEARLRCSPMKGHSHVYWYRQLPEEGLKFMVYLQKENIIDESGMPKERFSAEFPKEGPSILRIQQVVRGDSAAYFCASSPSYGLAGVSGELFFGEGSRLTVL.

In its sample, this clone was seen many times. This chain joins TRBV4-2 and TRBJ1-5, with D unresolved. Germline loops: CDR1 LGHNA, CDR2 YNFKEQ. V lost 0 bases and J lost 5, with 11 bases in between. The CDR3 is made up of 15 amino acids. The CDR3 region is CASSQDRAGYQPQHF. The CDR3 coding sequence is TGTGCCAGCAGCCAAGATAGGGCGGGGTATCAGCCCCAGCATTTT.

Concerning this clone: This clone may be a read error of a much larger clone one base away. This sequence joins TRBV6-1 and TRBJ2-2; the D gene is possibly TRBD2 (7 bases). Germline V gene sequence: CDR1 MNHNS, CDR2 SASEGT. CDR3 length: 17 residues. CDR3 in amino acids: CANSEGGGVGGTGELFF. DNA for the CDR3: TGTGCCAACAGTGAAGGGGGGGGAGTGGGAGGTACCGGGGAGCTGTTTTTT.

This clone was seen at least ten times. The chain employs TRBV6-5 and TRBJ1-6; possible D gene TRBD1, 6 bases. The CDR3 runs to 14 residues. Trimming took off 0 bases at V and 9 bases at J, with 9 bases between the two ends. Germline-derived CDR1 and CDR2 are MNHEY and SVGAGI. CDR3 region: CASSYSGGSSPLHF. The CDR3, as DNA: TGTGCCAGCAGTTACTCGGGGGGCTCTTCACCCCTCCACTTT.

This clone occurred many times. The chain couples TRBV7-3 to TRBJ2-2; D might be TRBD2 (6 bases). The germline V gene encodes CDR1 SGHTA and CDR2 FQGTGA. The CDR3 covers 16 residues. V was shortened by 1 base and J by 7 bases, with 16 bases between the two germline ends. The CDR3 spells CASSLIGGNSGGELFF. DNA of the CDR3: TGTGCCAGCAGCTTAATTGGCGGGAATTCGGGCGGGGAGCTGTTTTTT.

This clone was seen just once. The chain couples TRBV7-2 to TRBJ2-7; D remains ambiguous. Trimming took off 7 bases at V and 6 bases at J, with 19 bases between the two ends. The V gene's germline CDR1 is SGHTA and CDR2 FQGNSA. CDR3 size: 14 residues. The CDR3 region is CASNENGRLGEQYF. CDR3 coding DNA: TGTGCCAGCAACGAAAACGGCCGACTCGGCGAGCAGTACTTC.

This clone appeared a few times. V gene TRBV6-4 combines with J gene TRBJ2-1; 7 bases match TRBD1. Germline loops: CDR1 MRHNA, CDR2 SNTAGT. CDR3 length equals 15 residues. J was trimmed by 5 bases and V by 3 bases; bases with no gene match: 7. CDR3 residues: CASSETEGANNEQFF. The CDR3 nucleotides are TGTGCCAGCAGTGAAACAGAGGGGGCTAACAATGAGCAGTTCTTC.